This TCR beta chain was documented in a study of blood T cell repertoires in COVID-19. As for the study in general: The United States, Italy and Spain were the sources of the acute and convalescent COVID-19 samples. The cDNA or gDNA used as material had been derived from T cells, B-cell-depleted T cells, or PBMCs.

Study processing details: Reference gene primer amplification gave nucleated cell count estimates. Sequenced by immunoSEQ multiplex PCR; TCRdb stores in-frame clones only, minus some. The DNA gave D and trimming, while V, J and clone size come from that table. The table lists 65,000 to 95,000 clones, around nine tenths of them singletons. The CDR3 contains 17 residues. Trimming removed 0 bases from V and 2 bases from J; junction bases left unmatched: 4. From germline, CDR1 is SGHRS and CDR2 YFSETQ. The V gene is TRBV5-1, the J gene TRBJ2-3; 12 bases are a match to TRBD2. The receptor was derived from a man in his 70s with active or convalescent COVID-19. Sample: peripheral blood. The CDR3 protein is CASSLGLAGGLTDTQYF. The CDR3 DNA follows: TGCGCCAGCAGCTTGGGGCTAGCGGGAGGGCTCACAGATACGCAGTATTTT.